This TCR beta chain was documented in a study of T cells in narcolepsy. General study findings and limits: Reportedly, autoreactive clonotypes were serially detected in patients' blood but not controls'.

On this clone itself: The target antigen is unknown.

CDR1 is MNHNS, CDR2 SASEGT, per germline. The CDR3 has 13 residues. Deletions cut 8 bases from V and 5 bases from J, with 13 bases between. Measured with immunoSEQ multiplex PCR; TCRdb has only the in-frame clones, and not every one. The data show approximately 25,000 clones, about nine tenths seen once. The chain employs TRBV6-1 and TRBJ1-5, with TRBD1 as a possible D gene (5 bases). The sequencing input was CD45RA- memory CD4+ T cells from PBMCs. The TCR sequence derives from a human donor with narcolepsy. The DNA for the CDR3 is TGTGCCAGCGGGGAACGGGGCTATCAGCCCCAGCATTTT. This gives the protein CASGERGYQPQHF.